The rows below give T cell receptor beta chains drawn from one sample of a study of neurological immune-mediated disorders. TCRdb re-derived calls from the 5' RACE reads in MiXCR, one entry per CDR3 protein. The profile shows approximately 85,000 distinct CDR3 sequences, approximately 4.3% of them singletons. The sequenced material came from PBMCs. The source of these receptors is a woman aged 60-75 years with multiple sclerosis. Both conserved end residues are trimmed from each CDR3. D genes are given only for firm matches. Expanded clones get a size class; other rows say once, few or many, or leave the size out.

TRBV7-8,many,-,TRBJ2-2,ASSLAIEPGELF
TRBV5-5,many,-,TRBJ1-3,ASSLANRADTIY
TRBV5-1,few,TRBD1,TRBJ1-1,ASSLVGTGENTEAF
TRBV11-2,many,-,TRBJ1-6,ASRPGYNSPLH
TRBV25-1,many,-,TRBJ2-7,AREGSALREQY
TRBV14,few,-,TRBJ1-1,ASSPKRGVWTEAF
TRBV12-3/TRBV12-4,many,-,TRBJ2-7,ASSATRRGAFIKSYEQY
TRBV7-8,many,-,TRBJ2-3,ASSFQEARDTQY
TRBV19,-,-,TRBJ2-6,ASMHTGANVLT
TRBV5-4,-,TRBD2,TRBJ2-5,ASSPSGGNRETQY